The clone carrying this T cell receptor (beta chain) was seen ten or more times. The antigen remains undetermined. CDR3 size: 14 residues. Trimming took off 2 bases at V and 8 bases at J, with 16 bases between the two ends. This specimen comes from a study of type 1 regulatory T cells. MiXCR, applied by TCRdb to the reads, yields one record per CDR3 protein. The table shows approximately 42,000 distinct CDR3 sequences, with 10% to 15% occurring only once. The chain carries TRBV12-3 or TRBV12-4 and TRBJ2-7; either TRBD1 or TRBD2 may supply D (5 bases each). Sample: cultured non-Tr1 T cells, either the whole culture or a sorted T cell fraction (not recorded which). This TCR came from a human donor in good health. CDR3 sequence (DNA): TGTGCCAGCAGTTTATCGGGGCAGGGCCCCCAGCAGTACTTC. Translating it yields CASSLSGQGPQQYF.